This TCR beta chain was identified in a study of OX40 agonist ivuxolimab in advanced cancers. The germline V and J ends were trimmed by 6 bases and 4 bases, with 17 bases remaining between them. Germline values: CDR1 MNHNS, CDR2 SASEGT. CDR3 length: 15 residues. The method was immunoSEQ multiplex PCR; TCRdb's version includes in-frame clones alone and lacks a portion of them. The sample lists 45,000 to 55,000 clones; around 80% were seen once. The V gene is TRBV6-1, the J gene TRBJ2-3; D may be TRBD1 or TRBD2 (5 bases each). The TCR sequence derives from an adult with an advanced solid tumor such as melanoma, head and neck, liver or kidney cancer. Sequenced material: CD4+ or CD8+ T cells sorted from blood, taken in a trial of the OX40 agonist ivuxolimab. This chain's CDR3 is CASRPTMGRPDTQYF. DNA for the CDR3: TGTGCCAGCAGACCGACGATGGGACGGCCAGATACGCAGTATTTT.